This TCR beta chain was observed in a study of blood T cell repertoires in COVID-19. Study as a whole: Sites in the United States, Italy and Spain provided acute and convalescent COVID-19 samples.

The germline gives CDR1 SGHVS, CDR2 FQNEAQ. The CDR3 runs 15 residues. V was shortened by 5 bases and J by 2 bases, with 14 bases between the two germline ends. Participants spanned ages roughly 18 to 95 years and resided in 24 US areas. Sequencing was performed with immunoSEQ multiplex PCR; in TCRdb, only in-frame clones are kept and a portion is missing. The sample consists of fewer than 250,000 clones, 83% of them appearing once. The chain uses TRBV7-8 and TRBJ2-3; D is perhaps TRBD1 (6 bases). Sequencing was performed on PBMCs or T cells enriched from blood (not recorded which). This TCR was sampled from a woman aged 40 to 50 who had been exposed to COVID-19. The CDR3 bases are TGTGCCAGCAGCCTAGGGGCAGGGGACACAGATACGCAGTATTTT. Protein: CASSLGAGDTDTQYF.